This T cell receptor (beta chain) comes out of a study of identical twins. TCRdb re-called the 5' RACE reads with MiXCR, one entry per CDR3 protein. The table includes 240,000 or so distinct CDR3 sequences, about 7% detected once. The CDR3 consists of 14 residues. Deletions cut 4 bases from V and 3 bases from J, with 13 bases between. Germline CDR1 is MNHEY and CDR2 is SVGAGI. This clonotype has more than one count but fewer than ten. These same records also appear under a second study, on yellow fever vaccine responses in identical twins.

The sequenced sample consisted of memory (CD45RO+) T cells sorted from blood. The rearrangement joins TRBV6-5 to TRBJ2-7, with a weak D call TRBD1 (5 bases). The clonotype comes from a woman aged 18-29 years in good health. Here the CDR3 DNA reads TGTGCCAGCAGTTTACAGACAGCTTACTACGAGCAGTACTTC. It codes for CASSLQTAYYEQYF.